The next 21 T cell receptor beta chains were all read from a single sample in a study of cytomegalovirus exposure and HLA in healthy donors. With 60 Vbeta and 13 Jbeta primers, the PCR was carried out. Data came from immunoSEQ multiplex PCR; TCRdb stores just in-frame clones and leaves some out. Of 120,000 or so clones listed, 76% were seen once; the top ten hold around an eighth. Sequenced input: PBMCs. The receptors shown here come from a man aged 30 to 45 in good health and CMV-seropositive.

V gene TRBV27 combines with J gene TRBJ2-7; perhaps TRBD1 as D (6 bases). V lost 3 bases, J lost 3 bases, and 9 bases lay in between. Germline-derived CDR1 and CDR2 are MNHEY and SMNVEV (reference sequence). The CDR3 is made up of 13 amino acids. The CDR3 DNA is TGTGCCAGCAGTTTGGTGACAGGCTACGAGCAGTACTTC. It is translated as CASSLVTGYEQYF.

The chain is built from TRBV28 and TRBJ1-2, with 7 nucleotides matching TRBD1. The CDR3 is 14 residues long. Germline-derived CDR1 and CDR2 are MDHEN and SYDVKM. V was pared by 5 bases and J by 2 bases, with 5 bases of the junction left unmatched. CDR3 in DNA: TGTGCCAGCAGTATAATACAGGGGAACTATGGCTACACCTTC. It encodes CASSIIQGNYGYTF.

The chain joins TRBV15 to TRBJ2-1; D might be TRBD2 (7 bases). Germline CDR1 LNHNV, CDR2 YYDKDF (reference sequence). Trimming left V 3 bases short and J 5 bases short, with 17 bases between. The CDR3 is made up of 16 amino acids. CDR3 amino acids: CATSSWGGPANNEQFF. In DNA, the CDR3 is TGTGCCACCAGCAGTTGGGGGGGGCCTGCCAACAATGAGCAGTTCTTC. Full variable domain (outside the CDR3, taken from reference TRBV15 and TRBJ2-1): DAMVIQNPRYQVTQFGKPVTLSCSQTLNHNVMYWYQQKSSQAPKLLFHYYDKDFNNEADTPDNFQSRRPNTSFCFLDIRSPGLGDTAMYLCATSSWGGPANNEQFFGPGTRLTVL.

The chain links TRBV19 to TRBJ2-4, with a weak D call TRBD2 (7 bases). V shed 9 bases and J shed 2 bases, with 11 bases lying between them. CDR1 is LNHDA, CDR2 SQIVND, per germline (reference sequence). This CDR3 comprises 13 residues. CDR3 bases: TGTGCCAGCCGGGGGGACACCAAAAACATTCAGTACTTC. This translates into CASRGDTKNIQYF.

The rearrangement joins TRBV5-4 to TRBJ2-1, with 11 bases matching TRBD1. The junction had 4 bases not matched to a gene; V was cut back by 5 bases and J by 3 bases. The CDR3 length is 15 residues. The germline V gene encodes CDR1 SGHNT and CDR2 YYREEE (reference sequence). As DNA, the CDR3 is TGTGCCAGCAGAAGGGACAGGGGGTTCTACAATGAGCAGTTCTTC. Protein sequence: CASRRDRGFYNEQFF.

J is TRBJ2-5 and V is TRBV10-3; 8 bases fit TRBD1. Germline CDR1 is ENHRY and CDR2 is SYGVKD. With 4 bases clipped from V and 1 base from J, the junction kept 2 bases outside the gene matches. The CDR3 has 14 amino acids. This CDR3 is CAISAGQVQETQYF. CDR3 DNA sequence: TGTGCCATCAGTGCGGGACAGGTCCAAGAGACCCAGTACTTC.

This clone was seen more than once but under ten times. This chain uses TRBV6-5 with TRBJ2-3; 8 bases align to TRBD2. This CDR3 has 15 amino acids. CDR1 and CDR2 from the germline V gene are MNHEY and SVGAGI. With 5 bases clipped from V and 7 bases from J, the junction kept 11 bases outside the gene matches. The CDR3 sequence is CASSPLRAGGNTQYF. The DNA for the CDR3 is TGTGCCAGCAGTCCCCTCCGGGCGGGGGGAAATACGCAGTATTTT.

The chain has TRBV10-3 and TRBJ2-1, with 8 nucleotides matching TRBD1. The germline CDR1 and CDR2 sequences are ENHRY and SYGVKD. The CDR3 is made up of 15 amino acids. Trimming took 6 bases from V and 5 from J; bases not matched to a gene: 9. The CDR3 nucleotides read TGTGCCATCAGCGGAACCGGGACAGGTAACAATGAGCAGTTCTTC. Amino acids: CAISGTGTGNNEQFF.

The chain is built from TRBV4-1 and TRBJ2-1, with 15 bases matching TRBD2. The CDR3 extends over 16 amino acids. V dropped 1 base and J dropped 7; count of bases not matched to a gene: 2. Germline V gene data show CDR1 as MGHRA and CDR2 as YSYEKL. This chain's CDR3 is CASSQGTSGGVNEQFF. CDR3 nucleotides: TGCGCCAGCAGCCAAGGGACTAGCGGGGGGGTAAATGAGCAGTTCTTC.

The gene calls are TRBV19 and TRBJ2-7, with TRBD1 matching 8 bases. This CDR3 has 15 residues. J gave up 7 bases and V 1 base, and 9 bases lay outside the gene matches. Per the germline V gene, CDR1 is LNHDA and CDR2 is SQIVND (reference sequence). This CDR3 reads CASSIVQGALKEQYF. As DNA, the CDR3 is TGTGCCAGTAGTATAGTCCAGGGGGCATTGAAAGAGCAGTACTTC.

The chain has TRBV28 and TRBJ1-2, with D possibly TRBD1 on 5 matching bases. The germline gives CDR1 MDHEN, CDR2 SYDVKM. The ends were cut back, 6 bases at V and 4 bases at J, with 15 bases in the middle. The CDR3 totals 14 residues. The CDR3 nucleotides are TGTGCCAGCAGCCGCCTGGGGCTCGGCTATGGCTACACCTTC. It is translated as CASSRLGLGYGYTF.

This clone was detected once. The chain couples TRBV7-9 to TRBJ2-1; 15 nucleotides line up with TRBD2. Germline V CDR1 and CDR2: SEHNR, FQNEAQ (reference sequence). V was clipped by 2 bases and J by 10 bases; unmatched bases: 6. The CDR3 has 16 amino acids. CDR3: CASSLPRTSGGAEQFF. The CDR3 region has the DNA TGTGCCAGCAGCTTACCGCGGACTAGCGGGGGGGCCGAGCAGTTCTTC.

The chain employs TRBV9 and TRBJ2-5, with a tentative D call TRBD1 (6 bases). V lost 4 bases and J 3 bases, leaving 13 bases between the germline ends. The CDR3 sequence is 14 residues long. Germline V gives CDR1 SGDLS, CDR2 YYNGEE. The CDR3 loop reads CASSPVKGEETQYF. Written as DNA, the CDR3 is TGTGCCAGCAGCCCAGTTAAGGGGGAAGAGACCCAGTACTTC. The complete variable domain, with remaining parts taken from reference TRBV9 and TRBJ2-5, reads DSGVTQTPKHLITATGQRVTLRCSPRSGDLSVYWYQQSLDQGLQFLIQYYNGEERAKGNILERFSAQQFPDLHSELNLSSLELGDSALYFCASSPVKGEETQYFGPGTRLLVL.

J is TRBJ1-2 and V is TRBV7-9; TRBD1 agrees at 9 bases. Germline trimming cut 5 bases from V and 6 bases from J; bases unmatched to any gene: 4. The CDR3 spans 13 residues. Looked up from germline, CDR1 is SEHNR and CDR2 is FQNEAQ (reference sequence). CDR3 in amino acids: CASSPRDRDGYTF. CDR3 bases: TGTGCCAGCAGCCCCCGGGACAGGGATGGCTACACCTTC.

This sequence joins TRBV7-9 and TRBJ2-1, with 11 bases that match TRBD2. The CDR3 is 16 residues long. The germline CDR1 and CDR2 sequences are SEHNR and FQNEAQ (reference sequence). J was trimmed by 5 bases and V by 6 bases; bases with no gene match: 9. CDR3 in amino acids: CASRILTSGDHNEQFF. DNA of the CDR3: TGTGCCAGCAGGATATTGACTAGCGGGGATCACAATGAGCAGTTCTTC.

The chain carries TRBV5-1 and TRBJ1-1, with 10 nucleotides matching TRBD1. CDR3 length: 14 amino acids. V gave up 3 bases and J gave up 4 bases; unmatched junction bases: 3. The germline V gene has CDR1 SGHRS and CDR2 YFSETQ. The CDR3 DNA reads TGCGCCAGCAGCTACCGGGACAGGGGCACTGAAGCTTTCTTT. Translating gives CASSYRDRGTEAFF.

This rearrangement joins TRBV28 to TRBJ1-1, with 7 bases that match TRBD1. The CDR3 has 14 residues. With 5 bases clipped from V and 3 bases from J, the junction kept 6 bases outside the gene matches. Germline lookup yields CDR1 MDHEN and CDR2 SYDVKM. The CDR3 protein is CASSGRTGDTEAFF. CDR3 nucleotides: TGTGCCAGCAGTGGCAGGACAGGAGACACTGAAGCTTTCTTT.

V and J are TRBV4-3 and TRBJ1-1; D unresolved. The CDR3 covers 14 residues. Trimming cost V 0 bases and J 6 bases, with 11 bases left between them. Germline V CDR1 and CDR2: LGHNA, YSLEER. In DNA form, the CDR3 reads TGCGCCAGCAGCCAAGATCCCGGGGAGTCTGAAGCTTTCTTT. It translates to CASSQDPGESEAFF.

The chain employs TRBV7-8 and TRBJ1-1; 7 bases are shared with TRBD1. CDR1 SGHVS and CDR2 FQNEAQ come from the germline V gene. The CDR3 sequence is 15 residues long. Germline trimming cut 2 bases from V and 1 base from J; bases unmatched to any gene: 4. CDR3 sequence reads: CASSLNQGGNTEAFF. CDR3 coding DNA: TGTGCCAGCAGCTTAAATCAGGGGGGGAACACTGAAGCTTTCTTT.

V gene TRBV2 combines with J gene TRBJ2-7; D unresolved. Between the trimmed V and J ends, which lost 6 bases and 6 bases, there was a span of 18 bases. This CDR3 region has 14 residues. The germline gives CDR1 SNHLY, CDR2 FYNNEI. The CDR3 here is CASSYLNPPTEQYF. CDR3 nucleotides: TGTGCCAGCAGCTACCTAAACCCCCCCACCGAGCAGTACTTC.

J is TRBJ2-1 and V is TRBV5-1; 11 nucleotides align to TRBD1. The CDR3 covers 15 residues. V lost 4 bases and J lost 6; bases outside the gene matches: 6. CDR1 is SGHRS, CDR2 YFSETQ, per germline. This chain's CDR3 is CASSAGQGVSNEQFF. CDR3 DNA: TGCGCCAGCAGCGCGGGACAGGGGGTGTCCAATGAGCAGTTCTTC.